The 4 T cell receptor beta chains given below trace back to one sample, sequenced in a study of cytomegalovirus exposure and HLA in healthy donors. This PCR relied on a set of 60 Vbeta primers and 13 Jbeta primers. The data were produced by immunoSEQ multiplex PCR, yet TCRdb's version contains in-frame clones alone and is incomplete. Among around 150,000 clones listed, about 80% were seen once. The sequenced sample was PBMCs. Receptor source: a man between 40 and 49 years old in good health and CMV-seronegative.

V is TRBV19 and J is TRBJ2-1, with TRBD2 matching over 10 bases. The CDR3 has 15 residues. Trimming at V came to 5 bases and at J to 9 bases, leaving 10 bases not matched to a gene. Germline CDR1 LNHDA, CDR2 SQIVND (reference sequence). In DNA, the CDR3 is TGTGCCAGTAGTTCCGCTAGCGGGGGATATACTGAGCAGTTCTTC. It translates to CASSSASGGYTEQFF.

The V and J genes are TRBV28 and TRBJ1-2; TRBD1 matches at 7 bases. CDR1 is MDHEN, CDR2 SYDVKM, per germline. The V and J ends lost 7 bases and 2 bases, in that order; junction bases with no gene match: 7. The CDR3 is 14 residues long. The DNA of the CDR3 is TGTGCCAGCACAGGACAGGCACCCAACTATGGCTACACCTTC. Translated, it gives CASTGQAPNYGYTF.

This rearrangement joins TRBV4-3 to TRBJ1-3; no clear D gene. In germline, CDR1 is LGHNA, CDR2 YSLEER. The length of the CDR3 is 15 residues. V shed 0 bases and J shed 4 bases, with 10 bases lying between them. In nucleotides, the CDR3 is TGCGCCAGCAGCCAAGATCCCGTAGCCGGAAACACCATATATTTT. Amino acids: CASSQDPVAGNTIYF.

In regard to this clone: The same CDR3 arises from other DNA sequences in this sample as well. The rearrangement uses TRBV28 and TRBJ1-1; D gene uncertain. The CDR3 contains 14 residues. Germline CDR1 reads MDHEN; CDR2 reads SYDVKM. V was clipped by 6 bases and J by 1 base, with 12 bases between them. The CDR3 DNA follows: TGTGCCAGCAGCCTACCCCCCGGGAACACTGAAGCTTTCTTT. Translated, it gives CASSLPPGNTEAFF. The full variable domain, its missing parts supplied by reference TRBV28 and TRBJ1-1, is DVKVTQSSRYLVKRTGEKVFLECVQDMDHENMFWYRQDPGLGLRLIYFSYDVKMKEKGDIPEGYSVSREKKERFSLILESASTNQTSMYLCASSLPPGNTEAFFGQGTRLTVV.